This T cell receptor (beta chain) is from a study of T cell repertoires in cytomegalovirus infection. About the study: Peptides in the study included HLA-C-restricted and HLA-B-restricted CMV epitopes. Indications of both CMV infection and matching HLA type were provided by public TCR beta signatures. General study findings and limits: There were HLA-C-restricted CMV-specific TCR beta clonotypes dominating the ex vivo response.

Concerning this clonotype: Its antigen is not identified.

In TCRdb, the reads were re-called with MiXCR into one record per CDR3 protein. The repertoire includes some 200,000 distinct CDR3 sequences, about 40% of them detected once, and about 60% sits in the top ten. Germline CDR1 and CDR2: MNHNS and SASEGT. CDR3 length equals 14 residues. The ends were cut back, 4 bases at V and 2 bases at J, with 12 bases in the middle. This receptor was identified in a human donor in good health (CMV status not recorded). Some clones in this sample may be carry-over from other donors' samples. The chain combines TRBV6-1 with TRBJ2-7; perhaps TRBD1 as D (6 bases). Source: CD8+ T cells from cultured PBMCs, taken from culture after CMV antigen stimulation. The DNA for the CDR3 is TGTGCCAGCAGTGTCCCCGACAGGACCTACGAGCAGTACTTC. Amino acid sequence: CASSVPDRTYEQYF.